This TCR beta chain was found in a study of T cell repertoires in cytomegalovirus infection. This clonotype was observed many times. Its antigen is unknown. Germline V gene sequence: CDR1 SGHTA, CDR2 FQGNSA. There are 15 residues in the CDR3. V lost 5 bases, J lost 3 bases, and 13 bases lay in between. Regarding the study as a whole: In two of eight donors, the top clonotype was HLA-C-restricted CMV-specific.

TCRdb ran MiXCR on the reads and lists one entry per CDR3 protein. The table includes fewer than 200,000 distinct CDR3 sequences, approximately 15% detected once. The sequencing input was PBMCs. The rearrangement links TRBV7-2 to TRBJ1-4; weak D call: TRBD1 (5 bases). This receptor was identified in a human donor in good health (CMV status not recorded). Some clones in this sample may be carry-over from other donors' samples. For the CDR3, the DNA is TGTGCCAGCAGCCTGCGTGGCAGGGCTAATGAAAAACTGTTTTTT. The encoded protein is CASSLRGRANEKLFF.